Listed below are T cell receptor beta chains from one sample, sequenced in a study of cytomegalovirus exposure and HLA in healthy donors. The assay was immunoSEQ multiplex PCR, and TCRdb's table has in-frame clones only and misses some. Seen here are 110,000 or so clones, 81% observed once, and the top ten hold roughly 2%. The specimen sequenced was PBMCs. Source of these receptors: a woman aged 25 to 39 in good health and CMV-seronegative. CDR3s include the opening cysteine and the closing phenylalanine or tryptophan. The order of the fields is J gene, D gene, clone size, V gene, CDR3 DNA, CDR3 protein. D genes are given only for firm matches. Size tells how often a clone was seen (once, few, many) or the class of an expanded clone, and some rows leave it out.

TRBJ1-3 | . | . | TRBV6-5 | TGTGCCGCGGCCCGTGGGGCCAGGGCTGGAAACACCATATATTTT | CAAARGARAGNTIYF
TRBJ1-5 | . | . | TRBV11-2 | TGTGCCAGCAGCTTAGGACGGGGGCCCCAGCATTTT | CASSLGRGPQHF
TRBJ2-5 | TRBD2 | . | TRBV9 | TGTGCCAGCAGCCCTCGGACCCGGACTAGCGGGAACTTGTTGGAGACCCAGTACTTC | CASSPRTRTSGNLLETQYF
TRBJ2-5 | . | . | TRBV5-1 | TGCGCCAGCAGCTTAGGCCCGGGAACGGGTGCGATAGAGACCCAGTACTTC | CASSLGPGTGAIETQYF
TRBJ1-1 | . | . | TRBV2 | TGTGCCAGCAGTGTGAGCATGAACACTGAAGCTTTCTTT | CASSVSMNTEAFF
TRBJ2-7 | . | . | TRBV5-8 | TGTGCCAGCAGCAGATGGGCAGGGGTACACTCGGAGTTGTTACACTACGAGCAGTACTTC | CASSRWAGVHSELLHYEQYF
TRBJ2-3 | TRBD2 | . | TRBV5-1 | TGCGCCAGCAGCAAACTAGCGGGGAGCACAGATACGCAGTATTTT | CASSKLAGSTDTQYF
TRBJ1-4 | TRBD1 | . | TRBV28 | TGTGCCAGCCTAGACAGGGTAGTCGAAAAACTGTTTTTT | CASLDRVVEKLFF
TRBJ2-1 | TRBD2 | few | TRBV28 | TGTGCCAGCAGTCGCCTAGGGGCGAGCGGGGACTACAATGAGCAGTTCTTC | CASSRLGASGDYNEQFF
TRBJ1-4 | TRBD1 | . | TRBV30 | TGTGCCTGGAGTGTCACAGGGGGCTTTGGTGAAAAACTGTTTTTT | CAWSVTGGFGEKLFF
TRBJ1-4 | . | . | TRBV6-5 | TGTGCCAGCAGTCGACAGTTTAATGAAAAACTGTTTTTT | CASSRQFNEKLFF
TRBJ2-7 | TRBD2 | . | TRBV15 | TGTGCCACCAGCAGAGGACTAGCGGGAGAGGAGCAGTACTTC | CATSRGLAGEEQYF
TRBJ1-1 | . | . | TRBV27 | TGTGCCAGCAGTCCTCCCGGAGTCATGAACACTGAAGCTTTCTTT | CASSPPGVMNTEAFF
TRBJ2-1 | TRBD2 | . | TRBV19 | TGTGCCAGTAGTCCGGCTAGCGGGAGGGCCGTCGTTGAGCAGTTCTTC | CASSPASGRAVVEQFF
TRBJ2-3 | . | . | TRBV6-1 | TGTGCCAGCAGCGTAGACGGGACAGATACGCAGTATTTT | CASSVDGTDTQYF
TRBJ2-6 | TRBD1 | . | TRBV2 | TGTGCCAGCAGTGAAAGGGACAGGGAAGGTCCTGGGGCCAACGTCCTGACTTTC | CASSERDREGPGANVLTF